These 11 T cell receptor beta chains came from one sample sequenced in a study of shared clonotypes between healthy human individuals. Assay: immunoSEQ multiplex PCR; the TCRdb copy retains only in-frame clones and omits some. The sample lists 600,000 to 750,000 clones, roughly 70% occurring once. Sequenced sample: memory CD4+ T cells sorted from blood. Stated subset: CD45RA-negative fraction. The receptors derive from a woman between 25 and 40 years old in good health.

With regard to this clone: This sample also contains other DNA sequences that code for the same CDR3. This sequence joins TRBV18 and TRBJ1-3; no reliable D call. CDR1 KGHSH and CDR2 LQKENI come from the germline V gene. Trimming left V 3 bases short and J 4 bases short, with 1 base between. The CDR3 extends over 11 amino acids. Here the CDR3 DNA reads TGTGCCAGCTCACCCGGAAACACCATATATTTT. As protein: CASSPGNTIYF.

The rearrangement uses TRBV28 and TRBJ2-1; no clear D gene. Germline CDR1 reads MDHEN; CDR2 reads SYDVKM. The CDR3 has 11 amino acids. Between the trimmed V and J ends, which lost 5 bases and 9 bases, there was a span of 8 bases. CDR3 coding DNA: TGTGCCAGCAGTCTAGTTGGTGAGCAGTTCTTC. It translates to CASSLVGEQFF.

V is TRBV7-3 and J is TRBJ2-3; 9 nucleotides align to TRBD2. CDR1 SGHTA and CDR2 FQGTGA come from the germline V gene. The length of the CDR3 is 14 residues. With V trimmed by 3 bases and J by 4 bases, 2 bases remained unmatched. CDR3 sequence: CASSFSGSADTQYF. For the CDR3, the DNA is TGTGCCAGCAGCTTTAGCGGGAGCGCAGATACGCAGTATTTT. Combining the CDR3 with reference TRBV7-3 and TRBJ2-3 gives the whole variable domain GAGVSQTPSNKVTEKGKYVELRCDPISGHTALYWYRQSLGQGPEFLIYFQGTGAADDSGLPNDRFFAVRPEGSVSTLKIQRTERGDSAVYLCASSFSGSADTQYFGPGTRLTVL.

The CDR3 here is CAIGTGLAKSNEQFF. The CDR3 nucleotides read TGTGCCATCGGCACTGGACTAGCGAAGAGCAATGAGCAGTTCTTC. The chain is built from TRBV10-3 and TRBJ2-1, with 9 nucleotides matching TRBD2. The germline V gene has CDR1 ENHRY and CDR2 SYGVKD. With V trimmed by 8 bases and J by 6 bases, 11 bases remained unmatched. This CDR3 is built from 15 residues.

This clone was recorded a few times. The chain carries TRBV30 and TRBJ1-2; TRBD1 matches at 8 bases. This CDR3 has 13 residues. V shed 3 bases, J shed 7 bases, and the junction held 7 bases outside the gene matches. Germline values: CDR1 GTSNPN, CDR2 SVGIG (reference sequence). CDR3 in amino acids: CAWRVDRDAGYTF. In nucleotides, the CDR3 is TGTGCCTGGAGGGTGGACAGGGATGCTGGCTACACCTTC.

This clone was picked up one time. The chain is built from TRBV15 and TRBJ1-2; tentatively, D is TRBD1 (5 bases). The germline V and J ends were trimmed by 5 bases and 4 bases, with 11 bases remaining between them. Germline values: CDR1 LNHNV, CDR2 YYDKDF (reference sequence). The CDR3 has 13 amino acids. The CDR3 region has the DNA TGTGCCACCAGCGGTGGGGGGTTCTATGGCTACACCTTC. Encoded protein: CATSGGGFYGYTF.

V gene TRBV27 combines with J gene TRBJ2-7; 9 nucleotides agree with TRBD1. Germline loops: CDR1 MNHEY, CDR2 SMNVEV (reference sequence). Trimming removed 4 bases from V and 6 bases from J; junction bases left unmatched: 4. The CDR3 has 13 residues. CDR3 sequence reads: CASSSQGALEQYF. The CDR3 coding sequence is TGTGCCAGCAGTTCACAGGGGGCTCTCGAGCAGTACTTC.

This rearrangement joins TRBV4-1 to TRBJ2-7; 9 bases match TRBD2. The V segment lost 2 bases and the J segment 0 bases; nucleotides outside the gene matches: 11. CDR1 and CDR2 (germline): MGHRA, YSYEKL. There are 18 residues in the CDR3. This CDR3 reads CASSQRVAASGNSYEQYF. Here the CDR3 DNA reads TGCGCCAGCAGCCAACGAGTAGCAGCTAGCGGGAACTCCTACGAGCAGTACTTC.

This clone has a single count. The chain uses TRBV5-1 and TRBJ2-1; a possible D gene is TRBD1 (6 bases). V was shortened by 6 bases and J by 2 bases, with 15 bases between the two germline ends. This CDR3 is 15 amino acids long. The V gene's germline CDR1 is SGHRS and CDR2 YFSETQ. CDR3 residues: CASNVAPGAYNEQFF. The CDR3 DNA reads TGCGCCAGCAACGTGGCCCCAGGGGCCTACAATGAGCAGTTCTTC.

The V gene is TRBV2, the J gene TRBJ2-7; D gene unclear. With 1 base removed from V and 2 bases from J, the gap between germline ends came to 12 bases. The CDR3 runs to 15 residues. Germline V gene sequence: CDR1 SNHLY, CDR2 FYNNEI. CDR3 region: CASSEGTGPPYEQYF. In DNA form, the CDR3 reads TGTGCCAGCAGTGAAGGGACCGGCCCTCCCTACGAGCAGTACTTC.

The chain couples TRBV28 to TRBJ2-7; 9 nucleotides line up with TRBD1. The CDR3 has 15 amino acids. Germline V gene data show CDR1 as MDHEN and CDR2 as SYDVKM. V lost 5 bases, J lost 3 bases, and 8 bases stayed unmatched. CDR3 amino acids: CASSPVGTGYYEQYF. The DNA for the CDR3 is TGTGCCAGCAGTCCCGTGGGGACAGGGTACTACGAGCAGTACTTC.